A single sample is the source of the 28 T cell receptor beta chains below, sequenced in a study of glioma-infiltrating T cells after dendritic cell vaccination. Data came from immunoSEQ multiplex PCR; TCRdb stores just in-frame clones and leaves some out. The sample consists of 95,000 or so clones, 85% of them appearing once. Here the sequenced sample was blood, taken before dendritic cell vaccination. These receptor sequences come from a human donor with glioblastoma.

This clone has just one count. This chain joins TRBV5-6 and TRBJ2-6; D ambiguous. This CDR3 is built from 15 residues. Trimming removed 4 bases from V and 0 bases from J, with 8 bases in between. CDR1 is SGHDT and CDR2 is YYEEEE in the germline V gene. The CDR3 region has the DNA TGTGCCAGCAGCCCAAGCCGCTCTGGGGCCAACGTCCTGACTTTC. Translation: CASSPSRSGANVLTF.

Here the CDR3 DNA reads TGTGCCAGCAGCTTAGCGCTAGCGGGAGGGATAAATGAGCAGTTCTTC. Translation gives CASSLALAGGINEQFF. The gene calls are TRBV7-8 and TRBJ2-1; 12 bases are a match to TRBD2. V was pared by 0 bases and J by 7 bases, with 4 bases of the junction left unmatched. The CDR3 consists of 16 residues. The germline V gene has CDR1 SGHVS and CDR2 FQNEAQ.

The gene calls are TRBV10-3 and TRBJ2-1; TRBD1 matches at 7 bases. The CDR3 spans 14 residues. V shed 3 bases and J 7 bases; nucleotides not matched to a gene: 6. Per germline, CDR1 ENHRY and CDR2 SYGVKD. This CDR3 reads CAISDPGGLNEQFF. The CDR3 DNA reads TGTGCCATCAGTGATCCAGGGGGTCTAAATGAGCAGTTCTTC.

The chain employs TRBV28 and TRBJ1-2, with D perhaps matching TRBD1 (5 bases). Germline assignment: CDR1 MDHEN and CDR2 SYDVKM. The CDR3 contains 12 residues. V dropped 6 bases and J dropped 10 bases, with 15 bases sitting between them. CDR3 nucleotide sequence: TGTGCCAGCAGCCCTCAGGGCTCGAACTACACCTTC. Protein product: CASSPQGSNYTF.

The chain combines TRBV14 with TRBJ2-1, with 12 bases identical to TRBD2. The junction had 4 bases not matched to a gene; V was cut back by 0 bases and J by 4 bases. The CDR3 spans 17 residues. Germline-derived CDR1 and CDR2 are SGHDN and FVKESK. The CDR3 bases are TGTGCCAGCAGCCAAGATCCCGGACTAGCGGGGTACAATGAGCAGTTCTTC. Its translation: CASSQDPGLAGYNEQFF.

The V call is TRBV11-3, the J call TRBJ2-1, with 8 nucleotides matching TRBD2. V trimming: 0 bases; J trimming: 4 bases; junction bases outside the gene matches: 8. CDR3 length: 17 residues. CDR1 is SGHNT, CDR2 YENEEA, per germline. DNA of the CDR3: TGTGCCAGCAGCTTAGATGCGCTAGCGGGCCTATACAATGAGCAGTTCTTC. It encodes CASSLDALAGLYNEQFF. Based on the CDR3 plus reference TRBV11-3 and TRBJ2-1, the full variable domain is EAGVVQSPRYKIIEKKQPVAFWCNPISGHNTLYWYLQNLGQGPELLIRYENEEAVDDSQLPKDRFSAERLKGVDSTLKIQPAELGDSAVYLCASSLDALAGLYNEQFFGPGTRLTVL.

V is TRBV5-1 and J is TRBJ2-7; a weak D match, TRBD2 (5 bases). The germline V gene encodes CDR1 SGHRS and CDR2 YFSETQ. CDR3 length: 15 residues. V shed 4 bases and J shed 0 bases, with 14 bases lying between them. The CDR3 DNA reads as TGCGCCAGCAGCACCCTAGGACTGTCCTCCTACGAGCAGTACTTC. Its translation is CASSTLGLSSYEQYF.

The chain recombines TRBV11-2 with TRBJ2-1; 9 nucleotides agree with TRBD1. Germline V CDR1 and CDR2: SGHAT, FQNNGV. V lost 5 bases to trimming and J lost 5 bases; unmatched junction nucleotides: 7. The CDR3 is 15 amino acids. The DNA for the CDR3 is TGTGCCAGCAGCGAAGGAAGGACAGGGGACAATGAGCAGTTCTTC. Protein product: CASSEGRTGDNEQFF.

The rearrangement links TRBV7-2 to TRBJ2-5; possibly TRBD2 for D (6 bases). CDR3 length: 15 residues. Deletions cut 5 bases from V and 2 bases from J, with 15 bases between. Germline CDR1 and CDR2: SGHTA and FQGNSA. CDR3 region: CASSPQPLAQETQYF. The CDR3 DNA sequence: TGTGCCAGCAGCCCACAGCCACTAGCTCAAGAGACCCAGTACTTC.

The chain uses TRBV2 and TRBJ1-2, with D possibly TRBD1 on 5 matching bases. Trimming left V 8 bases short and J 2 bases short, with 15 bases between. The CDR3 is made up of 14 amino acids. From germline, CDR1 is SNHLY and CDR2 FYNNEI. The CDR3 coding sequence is TGTGCCAGCCGGGTGGGGCTACGGAACTATGGCTACACCTTC. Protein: CASRVGLRNYGYTF. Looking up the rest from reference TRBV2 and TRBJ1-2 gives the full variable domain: EPEVTQTPSHQVTQMGQEVILRCVPISNHLYFYWYRQILGQKVEFLVSFYNNEISEKSEIFDDQFSVERPDGSNFTLKIRSTKLEDSAMYFCASRVGLRNYGYTFGSGTRLTVV.

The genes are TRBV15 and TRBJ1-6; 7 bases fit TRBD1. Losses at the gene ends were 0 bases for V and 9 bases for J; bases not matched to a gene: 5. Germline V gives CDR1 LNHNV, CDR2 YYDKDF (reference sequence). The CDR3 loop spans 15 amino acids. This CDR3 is CATSRENRGGSPLHF. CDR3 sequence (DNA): TGTGCCACCAGCAGAGAAAACAGGGGAGGTTCACCCCTCCACTTT.

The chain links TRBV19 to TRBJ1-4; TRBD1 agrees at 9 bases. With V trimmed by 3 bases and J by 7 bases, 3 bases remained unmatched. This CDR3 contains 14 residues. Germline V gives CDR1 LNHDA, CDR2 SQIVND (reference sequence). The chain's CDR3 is CASSINRGREKLFF. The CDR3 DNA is TGTGCCAGTAGTATCAACAGGGGGCGTGAAAAACTGTTTTTT.

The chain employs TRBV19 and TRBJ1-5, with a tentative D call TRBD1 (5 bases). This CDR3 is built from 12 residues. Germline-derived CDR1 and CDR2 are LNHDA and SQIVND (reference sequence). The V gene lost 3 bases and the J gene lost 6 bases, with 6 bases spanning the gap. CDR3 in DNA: TGTGCCAGTAGTATGGGGGGTCAGCCCCAGCATTTT. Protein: CASSMGGQPQHF.

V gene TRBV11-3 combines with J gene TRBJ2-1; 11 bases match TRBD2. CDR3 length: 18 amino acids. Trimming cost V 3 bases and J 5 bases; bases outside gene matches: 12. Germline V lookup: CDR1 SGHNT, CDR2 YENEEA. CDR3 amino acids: CASSFTRTSGLTHNEQFF. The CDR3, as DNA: TGTGCCAGCAGCTTCACCCGGACTAGCGGGCTGACCCACAATGAGCAGTTCTTC. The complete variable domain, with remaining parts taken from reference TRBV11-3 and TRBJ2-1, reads EAGVVQSPRYKIIEKKQPVAFWCNPISGHNTLYWYLQNLGQGPELLIRYENEEAVDDSQLPKDRFSAERLKGVDSTLKIQPAELGDSAVYLCASSFTRTSGLTHNEQFFGPGTRLTVL.

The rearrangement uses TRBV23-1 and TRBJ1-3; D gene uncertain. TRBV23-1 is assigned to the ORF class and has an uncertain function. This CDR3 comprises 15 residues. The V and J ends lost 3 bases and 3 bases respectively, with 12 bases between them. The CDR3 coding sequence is TGCGCCAGCAGTCAGGCGGCGGTGGATGGAAACACCATATATTTT. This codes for CASSQAAVDGNTIYF.

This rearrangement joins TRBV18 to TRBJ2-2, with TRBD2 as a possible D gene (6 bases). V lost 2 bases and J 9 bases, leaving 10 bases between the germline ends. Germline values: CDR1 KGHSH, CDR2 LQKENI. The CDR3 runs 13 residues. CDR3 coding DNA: TGTGCCAGCTCACCAACGGGGGACCGGGAGCTGTTTTTT. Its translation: CASSPTGDRELFF.

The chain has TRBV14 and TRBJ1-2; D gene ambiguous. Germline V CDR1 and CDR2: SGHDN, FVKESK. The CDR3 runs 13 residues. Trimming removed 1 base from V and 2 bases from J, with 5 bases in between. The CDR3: CASSQGGNYGYTF. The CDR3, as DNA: TGTGCCAGCAGCCAAGGAGGGAACTATGGCTACACCTTC.

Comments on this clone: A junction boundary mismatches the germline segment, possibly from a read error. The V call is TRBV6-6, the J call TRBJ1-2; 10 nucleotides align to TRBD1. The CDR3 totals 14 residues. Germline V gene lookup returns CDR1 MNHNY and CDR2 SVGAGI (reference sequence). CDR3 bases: TGTGCCAGCAGACGGGACAGGGGTAACTATGGCCACACCTTC. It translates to CASRRDRGNYGHTF.

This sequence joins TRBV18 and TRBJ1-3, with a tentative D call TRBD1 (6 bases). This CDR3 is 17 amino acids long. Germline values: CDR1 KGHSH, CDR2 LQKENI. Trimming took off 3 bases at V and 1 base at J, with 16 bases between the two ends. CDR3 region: CASSPNSGTRSGNTIYF. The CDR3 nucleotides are TGTGCCAGCTCACCCAACTCCGGGACAAGGTCTGGAAACACCATATATTTT.

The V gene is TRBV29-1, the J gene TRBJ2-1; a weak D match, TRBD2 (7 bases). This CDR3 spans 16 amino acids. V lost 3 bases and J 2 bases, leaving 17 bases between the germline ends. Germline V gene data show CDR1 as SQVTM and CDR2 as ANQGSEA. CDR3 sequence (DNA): TGCAGCGTTGAGCCCGGCGGGGGCGAGGCCTACAATGAGCAGTTCTTC. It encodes CSVEPGGGEAYNEQFF.

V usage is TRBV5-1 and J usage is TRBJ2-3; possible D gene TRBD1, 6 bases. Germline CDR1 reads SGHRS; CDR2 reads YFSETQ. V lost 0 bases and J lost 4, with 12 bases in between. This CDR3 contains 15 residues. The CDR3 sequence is CASSLAAAGADTQYF. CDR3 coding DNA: TGCGCCAGCAGCTTGGCGGCGGCAGGGGCAGATACGCAGTATTTT.

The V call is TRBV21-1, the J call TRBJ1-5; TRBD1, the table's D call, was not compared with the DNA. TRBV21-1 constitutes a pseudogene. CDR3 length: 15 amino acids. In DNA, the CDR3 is TGTGCCAGCAGCAAAGGAAATACAGGGACTCAGCCCCAGCATTTT. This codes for CASSKGNTGTQPQHF.

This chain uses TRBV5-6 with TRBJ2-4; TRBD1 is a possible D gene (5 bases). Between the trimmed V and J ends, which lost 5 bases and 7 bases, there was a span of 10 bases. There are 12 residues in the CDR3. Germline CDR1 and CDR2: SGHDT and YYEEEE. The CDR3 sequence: CASRTAGNIQYF. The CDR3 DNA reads TGTGCCAGCAGAACGGCAGGGAACATTCAGTACTTC.

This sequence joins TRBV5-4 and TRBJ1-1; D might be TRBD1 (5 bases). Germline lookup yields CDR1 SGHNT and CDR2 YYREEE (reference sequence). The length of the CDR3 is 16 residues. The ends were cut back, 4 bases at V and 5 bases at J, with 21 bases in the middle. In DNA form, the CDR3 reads TGTGCCAGCAGCGCGGGGACTGCCCCGAGGAGGACTGAAGCTTTCTTT. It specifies CASSAGTAPRRTEAFF.

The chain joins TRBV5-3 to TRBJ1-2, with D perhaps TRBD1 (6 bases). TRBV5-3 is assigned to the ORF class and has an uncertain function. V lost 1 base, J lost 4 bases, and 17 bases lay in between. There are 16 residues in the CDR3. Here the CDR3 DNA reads TGTGCCAGAAGCTTGTGGGGGGGCGAGGCAGCCTATGGCTACACCTTC. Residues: CARSLWGGEAAYGYTF.

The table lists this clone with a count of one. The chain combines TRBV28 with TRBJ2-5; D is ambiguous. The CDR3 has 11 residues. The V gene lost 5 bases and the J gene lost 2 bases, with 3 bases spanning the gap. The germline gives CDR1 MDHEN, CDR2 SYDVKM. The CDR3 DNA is TGTGCCAGCAGTCAACAAGAGACCCAGTACTTC. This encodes CASSQQETQYF.

CDR3 in DNA: TGTGCCAGCAGGCCGGGGGTTTGGACTGAAGCTTTCTTT. It is translated as CASRPGVWTEAFF. V and J are TRBV25-1 and TRBJ1-1; tentatively, D is TRBD1 (5 bases). V lost 6 bases, J lost 5 bases, and 13 bases lay in between. This CDR3 has 13 residues. The germline gives CDR1 MGHDK, CDR2 SYGVNS.

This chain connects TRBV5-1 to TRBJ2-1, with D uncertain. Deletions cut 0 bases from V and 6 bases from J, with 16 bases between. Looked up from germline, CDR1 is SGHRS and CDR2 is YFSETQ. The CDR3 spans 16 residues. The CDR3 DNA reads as TGCGCCAGCAGCTTGGCCGATGGAGCGAGCGCCAATGAGCAGTTCTTC. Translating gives CASSLADGASANEQFF.